The 7 T cell receptor beta chains presented below share a single source sample, sequenced in a study of T cell responses to AZD1222 COVID-19 vaccine. Measured with immunoSEQ multiplex PCR; TCRdb has only the in-frame clones, and not every one. The repertoire consists of 140,000 to 150,000 clones, with 85% to 90% occurring once and the leading ten covering around 1.6%. Specimen: peripheral blood, collected on day 0 of AZD1222 vaccination. The receptors originated from an adult in good health.

V usage is TRBV21-1 and J usage is TRBJ2-2. TRBV21-1 is a pseudogene segment. This CDR3 spans 15 amino acids. The CDR3 DNA reads as TGTGCCAGCAGCAAAGAGAGCACGGCACCGGTGGAGCTGTTTTTT. Translating gives CASSKESTAPVELFF.

The chain combines TRBV5-1 with TRBJ1-1; D gene uncertain. CDR1 and CDR2 (germline): SGHRS, YFSETQ. The V gene lost 3 bases and the J gene lost 3 bases, with 12 bases spanning the gap. This CDR3 has 14 amino acids. The CDR3 loop is CASSWSPGDTEAFF. The CDR3 nucleotides read TGCGCCAGCAGCTGGTCCCCCGGGGACACTGAAGCTTTCTTT.

The chain recombines TRBV3-1 (or the pseudogene TRBV3-2) with TRBJ2-3; the D is unclear. V gave up 2 bases and J gave up 11 bases, with 8 bases separating them. Germline V gene data show CDR1 as LGHDT and CDR2 as YNNKEL (reference sequence). This CDR3 comprises 11 residues. The CDR3, as DNA: TGTGCCAGCAGCCAATCGACTTTGCAGTATTTT. This codes for CASSQSTLQYF.

The chain is built from TRBV6-1 and TRBJ1-2; D is uncertain. The CDR3 is made up of 14 amino acids. The ends were cut back, 3 bases at V and 0 bases at J, with 8 bases in the middle. Germline V lookup: CDR1 MNHNS, CDR2 SASEGT. CDR3 sequence (DNA): TGTGCCAGCAGTGATCGGGAGGCTAACTATGGCTACACCTTC. Its protein product is CASSDREANYGYTF.

The rearrangement joins TRBV19 to TRBJ2-2, with 7 bases matching TRBD1. The CDR3 runs 17 residues. Germline values: CDR1 LNHDA, CDR2 SQIVND (reference sequence). V lost 1 base, J lost 1 base, and 6 bases stayed unmatched. Here the CDR3 DNA reads TGTGCCAGTAGTATAGGGGGGACAGCAGTGAACACCGGGGAGCTGTTTTTT. Translated: CASSIGGTAVNTGELFF.

J is TRBJ2-2 and V is TRBV18, with D uncertain. Germline CDR1 and CDR2: KGHSH and LQKENI. The CDR3 totals 16 residues. The V end was cut by 6 bases, the J end by 0 bases, with 14 bases between. CDR3: CASSPTRSANTGELFF. The CDR3 DNA reads TGTGCCAGCTCCCCAACCCGGAGTGCGAACACCGGGGAGCTGTTTTTT.

In this sample, this clone turned up once. The chain joins TRBV30 to TRBJ2-2, with a possible D match to TRBD2 (7 bases). CDR3 size: 18 residues. V gave up 0 bases and J gave up 4 bases, with 21 bases separating them. Looked up from germline, CDR1 is GTSNPN and CDR2 is SVGIG (reference sequence). The DNA of the CDR3 is TGTGCCTGGAGTGTCGTCTTGGGGGGGGCGCGTGGCACCGGGGAGCTGTTTTTT. Residues: CAWSVVLGGARGTGELFF.